This T cell receptor (beta chain) is from a study of blood T cell repertoires in COVID-19. Turning to the study itself: Researchers got acute and convalescent COVID-19 samples from the United States, Italy and Spain. From T cells, B-cell-depleted T cells, or PBMCs came the material, which was cDNA or gDNA.

Per the original methods: Amplifying reference gene primers gave estimates of nucleated cell counts. The method was immunoSEQ multiplex PCR; TCRdb's version includes in-frame clones alone and lacks a portion of them. The V and J calls and clone size come from that table; D and trimming were worked out from the DNA. There are around 140,000 clones in the sample; roughly 84% occur only once, and roughly 8% lies in the top ten. V was pared by 5 bases and J by 4 bases, with 8 bases of the junction left unmatched. The germline V gene encodes CDR1 LNHDA and CDR2 SQIVND (reference sequence). The CDR3 loop spans 16 amino acids.

The clonotype originates from a woman aged 55-75 years with acute or convalescent COVID-19. Sequencing was carried out using peripheral blood. V gene TRBV19 combines with J gene TRBJ1-2, with 12 bases fitting TRBD1. The CDR3 coding sequence is TGTGCCAGTAGTCAGGGACAGGGGGCGCGGGGCTATGGCTACACCTTC. Protein: CASSQGQGARGYGYTF.